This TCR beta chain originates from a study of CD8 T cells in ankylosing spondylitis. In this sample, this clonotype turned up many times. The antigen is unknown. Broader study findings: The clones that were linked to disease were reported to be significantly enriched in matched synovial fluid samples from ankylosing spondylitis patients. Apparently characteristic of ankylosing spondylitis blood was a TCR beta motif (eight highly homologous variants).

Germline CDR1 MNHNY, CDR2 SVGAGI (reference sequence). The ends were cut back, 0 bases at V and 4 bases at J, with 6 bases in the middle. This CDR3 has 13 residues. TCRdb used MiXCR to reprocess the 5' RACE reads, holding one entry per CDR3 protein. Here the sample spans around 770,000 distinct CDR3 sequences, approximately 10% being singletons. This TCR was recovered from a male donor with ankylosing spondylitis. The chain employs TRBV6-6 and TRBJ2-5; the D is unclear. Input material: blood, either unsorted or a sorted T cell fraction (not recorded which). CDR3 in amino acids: CASSYSAAETQYF. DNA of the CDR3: TGTGCCAGCAGTTACTCGGCTGCAGAGACCCAGTACTTC.